Listed here is a single T cell receptor (beta chain). The antigen remains unidentified. Time point described: newly diagnosed GD, antithyroid drugs for less than 3 months. The TCR library was made from RNA extracted from PBMCs. The data are from a study of regulatory T cells in long-lasting Graves disease. On the study more broadly: Graves' patients, newly diagnosed, had taken antithyroid drugs under 3 months.

Investigators prepared the TCR beta libraries by applying iRepertoire HTBI primers and Arm-PCR of CDR3 regions. TCRdb passed the multiplex PCR reads through MiXCR, listing each CDR3 protein once. The profile shows some 450,000 distinct CDR3 sequences, 16% of them singletons. This CDR3 is 12 amino acids long. Trimming removed 4 bases at V and 7 bases at J, with 10 bases between. Germline V gene data show CDR1 as MNHEY and CDR2 as SMNVEV (reference sequence). Study-level results: Comparison showed that persistent patients shared more public clonotypes (2,741) than new patients (about 880).

The data also belong to a second study, concerning T cells in Graves' hyperthyroidism and ophthalmopathy. As reported in that work: With the HTBI primer set, the TCR CDR3 went through a first round of RT-PCR.

This material consisted of peripheral blood mononuclear cells (PBMCs), taken at new diagnosis, from a patient treated with antithyroid drugs. The origin of this receptor is a woman in her 30s with Graves disease. The chain joins TRBV27 to TRBJ1-1, with D possibly matching TRBD1 (5 bases). CDR3 in DNA: TGTGCCAGCAGTTGGGGGACCGGTGAAGCTTTCTTT. It yields the protein CASSWGTGEAFF.